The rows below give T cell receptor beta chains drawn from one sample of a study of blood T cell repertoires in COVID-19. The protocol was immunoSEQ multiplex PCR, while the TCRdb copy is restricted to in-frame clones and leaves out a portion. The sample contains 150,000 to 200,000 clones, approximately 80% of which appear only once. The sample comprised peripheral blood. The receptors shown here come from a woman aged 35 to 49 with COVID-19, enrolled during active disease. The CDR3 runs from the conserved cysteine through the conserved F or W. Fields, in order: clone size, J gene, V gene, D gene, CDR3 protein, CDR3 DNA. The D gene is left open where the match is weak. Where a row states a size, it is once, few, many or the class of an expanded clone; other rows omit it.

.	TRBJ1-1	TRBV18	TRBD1	CASSPYDRGWNTEAFF	TGTGCCAGCTCACCATACGACAGGGGGTGGAACACTGAAGCTTTCTTT
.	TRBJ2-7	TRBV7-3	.	CASSPPWRGKGEQYF	TGTGCCAGCAGCCCCCCATGGAGGGGTAAAGGCGAGCAGTACTTC
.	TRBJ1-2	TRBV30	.	CAWTPTLRPNYGYTF	TGTGCCTGGACTCCTACTCTGAGGCCAAACTATGGCTACACCTTC
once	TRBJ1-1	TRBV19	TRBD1	CASSIGTGRSEAFF	TGTGCCAGTAGTATCGGGACAGGGAGGAGTGAAGCTTTCTTT
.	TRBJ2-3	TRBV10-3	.	CAISDLTKSTDTQYF	TGTGCCATCAGTGATTTGACAAAGAGCACAGATACGCAGTATTTT
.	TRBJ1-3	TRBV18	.	CASSPWGHRSSGNTIYF	TGTGCCAGCTCACCATGGGGGCACAGAAGCTCTGGAAACACCATATATTTT
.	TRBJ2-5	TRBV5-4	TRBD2	CASSFASGTQETQYF	TGTGCCAGCAGCTTTGCTAGCGGGACTCAAGAGACCCAGTACTTC
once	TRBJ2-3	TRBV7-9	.	CASSFLTGQYF	TGTGCCAGCAGCTTCCTGACAGGGCAGTATTTT
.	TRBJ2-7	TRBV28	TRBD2	CASSSSGTRAYEQYF	TGTGCCAGCAGTTCCTCCGGGACTAGGGCCTACGAGCAGTACTTC
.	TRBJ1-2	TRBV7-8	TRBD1	CASSPGQGRGYTF	TGTGCCAGCAGCCCAGGACAGGGTCGTGGCTACACCTTC
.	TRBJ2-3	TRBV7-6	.	CASSPEGGGKADTQYF	TGTGCCAGCAGCCCGGAAGGGGGGGGGAAGGCAGATACGCAGTATTTT
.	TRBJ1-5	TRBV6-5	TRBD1	CASSLDRGPNQPQHF	TGTGCCAGCAGTTTAGACAGGGGGCCCAATCAGCCCCAGCATTTT
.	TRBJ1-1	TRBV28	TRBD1	CASTPGTGDTEAFF	TGTGCCAGCACCCCCGGGACAGGGGACACTGAAGCTTTCTTT
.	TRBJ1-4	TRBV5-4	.	CASSLVGAGNEKLFF	TGTGCCAGCAGCTTGGTGGGAGCGGGTAATGAAAAACTGTTTTTT
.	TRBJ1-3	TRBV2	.	CATQGPGNTIYF	TGTGCCACACAGGGCCCCGGAAACACCATATATTTT
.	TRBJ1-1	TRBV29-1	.	CSVLSGTHTEAFF	TGCAGCGTTCTTTCCGGGACTCACACTGAAGCTTTCTTT
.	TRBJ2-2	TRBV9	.	CASSVQSGELFF	TGTGCCAGCAGCGTACAATCCGGGGAGCTGTTTTTT
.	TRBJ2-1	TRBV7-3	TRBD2	CASSLSLAGVDNEQFF	TGTGCCAGCAGCTTATCTCTAGCGGGAGTAGACAATGAGCAGTTCTTC
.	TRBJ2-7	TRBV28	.	CASGRGSAPPTYEQYF	TGTGCCAGCGGGAGGGGGTCAGCCCCTCCAACCTACGAGCAGTACTTC